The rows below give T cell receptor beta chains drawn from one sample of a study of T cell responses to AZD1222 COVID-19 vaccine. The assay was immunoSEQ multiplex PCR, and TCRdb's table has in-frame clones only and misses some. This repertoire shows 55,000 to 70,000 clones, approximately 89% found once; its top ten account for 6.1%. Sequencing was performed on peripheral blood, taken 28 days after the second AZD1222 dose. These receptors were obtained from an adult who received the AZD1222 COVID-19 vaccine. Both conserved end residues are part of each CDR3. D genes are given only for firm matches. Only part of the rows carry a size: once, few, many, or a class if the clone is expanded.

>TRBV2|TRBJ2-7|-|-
TGTGCCAGCAGTGAATATACAGGGCGATCCTACGAGCAGTACTTC
CASSEYTGRSYEQYF
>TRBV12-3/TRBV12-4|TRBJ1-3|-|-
TGTGCCAGCAGTCCTCTAAACACCATATATTTT
CASSPLNTIYF
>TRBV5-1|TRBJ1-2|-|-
TGCGCCAGCAGCCCAGCGCAGGGAATCGGCTATGGCTACACCTTC
CASSPAQGIGYGYTF
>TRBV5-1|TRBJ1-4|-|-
TGCGCCAGCAGCCCCTCGGCACAGGGTAATGAAAAACTGTTTTTT
CASSPSAQGNEKLFF
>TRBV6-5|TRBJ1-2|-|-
TGTGCCAGCAGTTACGGTGGCAGGGGACACTATGGCTACACCTTC
CASSYGGRGHYGYTF
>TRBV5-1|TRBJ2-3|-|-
TGCGCCAGCAGCGCTGGGGGCCCACACCTCACAGATACGCAGTATTTT
CASSAGGPHLTDTQYF
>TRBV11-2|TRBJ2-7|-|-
TGTGCCAGCAGCGCCCGCAGACTATCCTACGAGCAGTACTTC
CASSARRLSYEQYF
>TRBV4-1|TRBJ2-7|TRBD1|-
TGCGCCAGCAGCCAAGATCTGACAGGGGGTTACTACGAGCAGTACTTC
CASSQDLTGGYYEQYF
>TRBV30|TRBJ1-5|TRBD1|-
TGTGCCTGGAGTGTCCGGACAGGCCGAACCCTCAATCAGCCCCAGCATTTT
CAWSVRTGRTLNQPQHF
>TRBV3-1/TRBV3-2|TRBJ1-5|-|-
TGTGCCAGCAGCCAAGACGCAGGGAAGGGCCAGCCCCAGCATTTT
CASSQDAGKGQPQHF
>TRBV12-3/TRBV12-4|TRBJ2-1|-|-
TGTGCCAGCAGCCCCGGGCGAGTAAATGAGCAGTTCTTC
CASSPGRVNEQFF
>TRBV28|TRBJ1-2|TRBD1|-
TGTGCCAGCAGTTACAGGGGGCGAGGCTACACCTTC
CASSYRGRGYTF
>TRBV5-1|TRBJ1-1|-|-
TGCGCCAGCAGCTTGAAACGTCACACTGAAGCTTTCTTT
CASSLKRHTEAFF
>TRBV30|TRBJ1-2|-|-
TGTGCCTGGAGTGTGACCAGGGCCAATGGCTACACCTTC
CAWSVTRANGYTF
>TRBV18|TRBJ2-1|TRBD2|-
TGTGCCAGCTCGCCCGGATACACCGCGGGAGGTACCGACTACAATGAGCAGTTCTTC
CASSPGYTAGGTDYNEQFF
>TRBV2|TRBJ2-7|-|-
TGTGCCAGTTACAGGGTCGACGAGCAGTACTTC
CASYRVDEQYF
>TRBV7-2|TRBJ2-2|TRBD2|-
TGTGCCAGCAGCTTTCACGGGAGGGCCGACACCGGGGAGCTGTTTTTT
CASSFHGRADTGELFF
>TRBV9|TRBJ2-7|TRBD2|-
TGTGCCAGCAGTAGCGGGGTGGGCGAGCAGTACTTC
CASSSGVGEQYF
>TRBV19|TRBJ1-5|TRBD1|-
TGTGCCAGTAGGGGGCAGGGGACAGGTCAGCCCCAGCATTTT
CASRGQGTGQPQHF
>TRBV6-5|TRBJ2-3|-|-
TGTGCCAGCAGTTACTCAGGGGTATCAGGTTCAGATACGCAGTATTTT
CASSYSGVSGSDTQYF
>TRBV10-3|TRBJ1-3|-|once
TGTGCCATCAGTGAGATCCCCAGGGGAGGAAACACCATATATTTT
CAISEIPRGGNTIYF
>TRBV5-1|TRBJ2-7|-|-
TGCGCCAGCAGCCCCCGGGACCTGGAGGGAGAGCAGTACTTC
CASSPRDLEGEQYF
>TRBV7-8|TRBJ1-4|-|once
TGTGCCAGCCGCTCCCTCCCGGGACTTAATGAAAAACTGTTTTTT
CASRSLPGLNEKLFF
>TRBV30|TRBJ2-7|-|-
TGTGCCTGGGGAAGGGGCGGCTCCTACGAGCAGTACTTC
CAWGRGGSYEQYF
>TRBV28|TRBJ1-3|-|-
TGTGCCAGCAGTTTATATGGTGGGGGGTCCTCTGGAAACACCATATATTTT
CASSLYGGGSSGNTIYF
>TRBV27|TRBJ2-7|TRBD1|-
TGTGCCAGCAGATCTCTCGGGACAGGGGGCGTCCACGAGCAGTACTTC
CASRSLGTGGVHEQYF
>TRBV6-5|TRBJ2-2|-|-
TGTGCCAGCGTGGGGACGAACACCGGGGAGCTGTTTTTT
CASVGTNTGELFF
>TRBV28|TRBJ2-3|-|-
TGTGCCAGCAGTTTAACTGGAGATACGCAGTATTTT
CASSLTGDTQYF
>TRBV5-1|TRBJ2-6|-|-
TGCGCCAGCAGCTTTGCGACGGATAGATCTGGGGCCAACGTCCTGACTTTC
CASSFATDRSGANVLTF
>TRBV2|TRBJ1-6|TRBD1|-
TGTGCCAGCAGTGAGGTGAACAGGGGTGGTTCACCCCTCCACTTT
CASSEVNRGGSPLHF
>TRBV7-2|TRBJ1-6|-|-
TGTGCCAGCAGCCACCACAGCTCCTATAATTCACCCCTCCACTTT
CASSHHSSYNSPLHF
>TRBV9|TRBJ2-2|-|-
TGTGCCAGCAGCGCGCGTCATGACAGCGCCGACACCGGGGAGCTGTTTTTT
CASSARHDSADTGELFF
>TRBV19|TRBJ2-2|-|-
TGTGCCAGTAGTATAAGGGGGGCCACCGGGGAGCTGTTTTTT
CASSIRGATGELFF
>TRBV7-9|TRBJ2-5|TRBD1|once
TGTGCCAGCAGCGACAGGGGGCGAGGAGAGACCCAGTACTTC
CASSDRGRGETQYF
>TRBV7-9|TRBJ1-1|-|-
TGTGCCAGCAGCTTAGAGCCGAACACTGAAGCTTTCTTT
CASSLEPNTEAFF
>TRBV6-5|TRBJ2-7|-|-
TGTGCCAGCAGTTACGGGCTAGCGTTGTACTTAGGAGAGCAGTACTTC
CASSYGLALYLGEQYF
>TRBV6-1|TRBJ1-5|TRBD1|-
TGTGCCAGCAGTGAGACAGGGGGCCTCAATCAGCCCCAGCATTTT
CASSETGGLNQPQHF
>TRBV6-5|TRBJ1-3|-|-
TGTGCCAGCAGCTACTCTGGAAACACCATATATTTT
CASSYSGNTIYF
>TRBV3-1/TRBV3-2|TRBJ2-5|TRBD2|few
TGTGCCAGCAGCCAAGGTGATAGCGGGGGCTTCGGAGAGACCCAGTACTTC
CASSQGDSGGFGETQYF